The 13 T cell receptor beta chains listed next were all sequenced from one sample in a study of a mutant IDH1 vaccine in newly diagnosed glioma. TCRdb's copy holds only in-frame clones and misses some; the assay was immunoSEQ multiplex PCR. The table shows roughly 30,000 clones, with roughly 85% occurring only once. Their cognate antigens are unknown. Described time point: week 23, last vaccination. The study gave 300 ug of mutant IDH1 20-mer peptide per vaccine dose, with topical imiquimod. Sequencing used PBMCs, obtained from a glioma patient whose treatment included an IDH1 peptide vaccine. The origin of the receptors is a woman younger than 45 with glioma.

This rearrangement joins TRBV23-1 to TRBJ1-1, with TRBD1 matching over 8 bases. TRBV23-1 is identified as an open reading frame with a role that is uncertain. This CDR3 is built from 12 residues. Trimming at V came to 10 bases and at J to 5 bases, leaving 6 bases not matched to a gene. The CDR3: CATGQGGTEAFF. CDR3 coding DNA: TGCGCCACCGGACAGGGAGGAACTGAAGCTTTCTTT.

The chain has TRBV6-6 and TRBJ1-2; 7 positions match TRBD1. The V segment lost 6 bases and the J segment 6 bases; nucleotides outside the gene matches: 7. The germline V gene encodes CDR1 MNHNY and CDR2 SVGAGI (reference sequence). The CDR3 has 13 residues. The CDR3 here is CASSPPTGNGYTF. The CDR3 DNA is TGTGCCAGCAGCCCCCCGACAGGGAATGGCTACACCTTC.

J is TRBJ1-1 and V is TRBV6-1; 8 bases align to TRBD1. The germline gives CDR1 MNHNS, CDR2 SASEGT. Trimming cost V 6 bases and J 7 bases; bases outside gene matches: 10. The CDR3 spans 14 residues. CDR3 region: CASSDRNRGGEAFF. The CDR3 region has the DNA TGTGCCAGCAGCGACCGGAACAGGGGGGGTGAAGCTTTCTTT.

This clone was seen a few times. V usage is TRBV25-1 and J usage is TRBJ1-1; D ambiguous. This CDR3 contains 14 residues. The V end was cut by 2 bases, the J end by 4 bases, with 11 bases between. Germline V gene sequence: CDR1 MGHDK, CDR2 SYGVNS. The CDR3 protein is CASSERGTSTEAFF. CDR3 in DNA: TGTGCCAGCAGTGAACGTGGAACAAGCACTGAAGCTTTCTTT.

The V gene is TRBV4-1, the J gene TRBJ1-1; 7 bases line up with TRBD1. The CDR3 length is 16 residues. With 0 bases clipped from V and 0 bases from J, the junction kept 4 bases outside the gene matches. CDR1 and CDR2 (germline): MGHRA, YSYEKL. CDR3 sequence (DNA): TGCGCCAGCAGCCAAGATAGGGGGCACATGAACACTGAAGCTTTCTTT. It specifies CASSQDRGHMNTEAFF.

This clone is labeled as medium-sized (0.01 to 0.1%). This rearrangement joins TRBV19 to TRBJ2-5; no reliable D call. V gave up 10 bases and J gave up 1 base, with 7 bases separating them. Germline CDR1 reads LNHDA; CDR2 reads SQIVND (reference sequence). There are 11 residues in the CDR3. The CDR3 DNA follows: TGTGCCACCACACGCCAAGAGACCCAGTACTTC. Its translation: CATTRQETQYF.

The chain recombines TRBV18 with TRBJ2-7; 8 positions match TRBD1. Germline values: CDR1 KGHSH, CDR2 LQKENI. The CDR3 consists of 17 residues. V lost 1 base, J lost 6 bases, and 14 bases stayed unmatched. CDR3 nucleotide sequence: TGTGCCAGCTCACCACTGGGCCCAGGGGGCAGGAACCGCGAGCAGTACTTC. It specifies CASSPLGPGGRNREQYF.

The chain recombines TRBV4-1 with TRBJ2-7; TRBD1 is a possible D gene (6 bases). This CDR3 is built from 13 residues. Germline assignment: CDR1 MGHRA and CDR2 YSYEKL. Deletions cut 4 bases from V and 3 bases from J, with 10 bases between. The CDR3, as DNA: TGCGCCAGCAGCCGTTGGGACAACTACGAGCAGTACTTC. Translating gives CASSRWDNYEQYF.

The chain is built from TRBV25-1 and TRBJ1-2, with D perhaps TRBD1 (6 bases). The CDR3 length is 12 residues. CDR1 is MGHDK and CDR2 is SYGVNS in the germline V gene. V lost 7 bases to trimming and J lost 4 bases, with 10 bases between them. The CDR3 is CASTTGLYGYTF. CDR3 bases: TGTGCCAGCACAACAGGGCTCTATGGCTACACCTTC.

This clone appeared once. DNA of the CDR3: TGCAGCGTGGGGACAGGGGCAGACACTGAAGCTTTCTTT. It encodes CSVGTGADTEAFF. The gene calls are TRBV29-1 and TRBJ1-1, with 10 bases lining up with TRBD1. The CDR3 extends over 13 amino acids. Germline V gives CDR1 SQVTM, CDR2 ANQGSEA. The ends lost 6 bases at V and 3 bases at J; junction bases unmatched: 4.

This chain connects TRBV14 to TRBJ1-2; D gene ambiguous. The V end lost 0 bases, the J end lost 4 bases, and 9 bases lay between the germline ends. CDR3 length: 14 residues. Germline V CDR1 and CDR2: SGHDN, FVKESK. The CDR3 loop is CASSQEPGSYGYTF. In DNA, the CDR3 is TGTGCCAGCAGCCAAGAGCCGGGGTCCTATGGCTACACCTTC.

CDR3 sequence reads: CASSDRGPGEQYF. DNA for the CDR3: TGTGCCAGCAGCGACAGGGGACCTGGGGAGCAGTACTTC. The J gene is TRBJ2-7, the V gene TRBV6-6; the match to TRBD1 covers 8 bases. CDR3 length: 13 residues. After removal of 6 bases from V and 7 bases from J, the junction contained 8 bases not matched to a gene. Germline V gene lookup returns CDR1 MNHNY and CDR2 SVGAGI (reference sequence).

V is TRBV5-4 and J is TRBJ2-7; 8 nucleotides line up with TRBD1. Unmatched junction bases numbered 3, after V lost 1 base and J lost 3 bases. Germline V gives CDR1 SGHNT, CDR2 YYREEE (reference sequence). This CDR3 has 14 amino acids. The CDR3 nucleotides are TGTGCCAGCAGCTTGCAGGACAGGGTCTACGAGCAGTACTTC. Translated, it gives CASSLQDRVYEQYF.